This T cell receptor (beta chain) was documented in a study of cytotoxic CD8 clonotypes in ibrutinib-treated CLL. Study-level information: A mean of around 250,000 productive templates and about 88,000 productive rearrangements was obtained per sample.

V shed 3 bases and J shed 9 bases, with 11 bases lying between them. CDR1 and CDR2 (germline): MNHEY, SMNVEV (reference sequence). The CDR3 extends over 12 amino acids. Data came from immunoSEQ multiplex PCR; TCRdb stores just in-frame clones and leaves some out. The data contain roughly 330,000 clones, 67% of them singletons. About this clone itself: Its antigen is currently unknown.

Findings and caveats of the study: Clonality increased at ibrutinib response, then returned toward baseline at progression. Public clonotypes were uncommon and contracted or stayed stable on treatment.

The TCR was taken from a human donor with chronic lymphocytic leukemia. The source material was PBMCs, sampled after 36 months of ibrutinib treatment. V usage is TRBV27 and J usage is TRBJ1-2; D gene unclear. CDR3 loop: CASSFLGGRYTF. CDR3 nucleotides: TGTGCCAGCAGTTTCCTGGGAGGGCGCTACACCTTC.